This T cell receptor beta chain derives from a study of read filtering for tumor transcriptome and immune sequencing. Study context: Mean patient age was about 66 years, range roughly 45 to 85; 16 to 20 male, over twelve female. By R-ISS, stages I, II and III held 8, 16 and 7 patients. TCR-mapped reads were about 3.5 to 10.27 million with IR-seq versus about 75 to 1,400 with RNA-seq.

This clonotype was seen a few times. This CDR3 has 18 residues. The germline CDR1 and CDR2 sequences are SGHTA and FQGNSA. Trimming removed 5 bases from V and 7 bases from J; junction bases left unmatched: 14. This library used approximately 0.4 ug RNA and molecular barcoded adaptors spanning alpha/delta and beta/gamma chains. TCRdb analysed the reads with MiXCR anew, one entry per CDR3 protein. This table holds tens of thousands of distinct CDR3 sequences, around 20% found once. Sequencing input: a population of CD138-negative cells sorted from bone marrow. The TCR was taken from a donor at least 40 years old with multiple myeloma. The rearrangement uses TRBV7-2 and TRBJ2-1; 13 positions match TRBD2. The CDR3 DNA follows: TGTGCCAGCAGCCCCCGCCCCGGGACTAGCGGGACCCTAAATGAGCAGTTCTTC. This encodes CASSPRPGTSGTLNEQFF.